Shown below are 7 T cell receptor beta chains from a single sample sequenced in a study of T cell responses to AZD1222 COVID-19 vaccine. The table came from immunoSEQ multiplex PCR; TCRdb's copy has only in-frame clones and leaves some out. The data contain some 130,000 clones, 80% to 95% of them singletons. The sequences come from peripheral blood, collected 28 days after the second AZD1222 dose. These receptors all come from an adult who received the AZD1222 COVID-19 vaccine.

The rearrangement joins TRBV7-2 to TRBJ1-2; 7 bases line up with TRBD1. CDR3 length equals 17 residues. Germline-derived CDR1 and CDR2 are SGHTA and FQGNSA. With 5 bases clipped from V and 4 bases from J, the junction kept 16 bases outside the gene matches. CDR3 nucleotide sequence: TGTGCCAGCAGCCCCCGGTCTGATAGGGGGCTAATCTATGGCTACACCTTC. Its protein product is CASSPRSDRGLIYGYTF.

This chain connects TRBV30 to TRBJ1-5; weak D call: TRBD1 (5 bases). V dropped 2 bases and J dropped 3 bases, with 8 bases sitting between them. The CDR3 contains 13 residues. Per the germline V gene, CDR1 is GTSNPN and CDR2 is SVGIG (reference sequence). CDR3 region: CAWSPTANQPQHF. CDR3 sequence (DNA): TGTGCCTGGAGTCCGACAGCCAATCAGCCCCAGCATTTT.

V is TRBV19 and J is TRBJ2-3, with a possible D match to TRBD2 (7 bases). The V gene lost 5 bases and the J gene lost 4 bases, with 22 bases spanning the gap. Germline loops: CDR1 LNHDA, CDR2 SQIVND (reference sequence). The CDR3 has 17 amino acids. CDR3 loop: CASSHRPWGGNADTQYF. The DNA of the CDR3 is TGTGCCAGTAGTCACCGGCCCTGGGGGGGCAATGCAGATACGCAGTATTTT.

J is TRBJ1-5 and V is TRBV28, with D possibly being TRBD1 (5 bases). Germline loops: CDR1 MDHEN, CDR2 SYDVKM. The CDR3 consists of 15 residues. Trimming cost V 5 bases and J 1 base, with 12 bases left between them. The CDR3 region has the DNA TGTGCCAGCAGTGGAGCCTGGGGGAGCAATCAGCCCCAGCATTTT. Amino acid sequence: CASSGAWGSNQPQHF.

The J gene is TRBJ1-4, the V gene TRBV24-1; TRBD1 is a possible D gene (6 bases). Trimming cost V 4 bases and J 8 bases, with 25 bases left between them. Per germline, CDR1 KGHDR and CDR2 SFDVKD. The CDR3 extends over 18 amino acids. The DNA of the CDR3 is TGTGCCACCAGTGACCCACCAGGAGGGGGGGCCCCTAGGGAAAAACTGTTTTTT. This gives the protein CATSDPPGGGAPREKLFF.

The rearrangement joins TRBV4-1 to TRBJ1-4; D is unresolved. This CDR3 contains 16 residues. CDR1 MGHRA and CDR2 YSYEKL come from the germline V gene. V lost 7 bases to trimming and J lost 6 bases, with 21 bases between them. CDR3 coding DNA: TGCGCCAGCACCTCGATGTGGACCCGAGGTGATGAAAAACTGTTTTTT. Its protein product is CASTSMWTRGDEKLFF.

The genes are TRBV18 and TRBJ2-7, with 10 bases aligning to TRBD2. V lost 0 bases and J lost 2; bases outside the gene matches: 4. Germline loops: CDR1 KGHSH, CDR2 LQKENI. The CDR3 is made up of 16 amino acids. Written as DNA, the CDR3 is TGTGCCAGCTCACCACCTTCGCTAGCGGGGGCCTACGAGCAGTACTTC. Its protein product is CASSPPSLAGAYEQYF.